This TCR beta chain was recovered during a study of blood T cell repertoires in COVID-19. For the study at large: The study drew acute and convalescent COVID-19 samples from the United States, Italy and Spain. T cells, B-cell-depleted T cells, or PBMCs provided the cDNA or gDNA that served as material.

The CDR3 is 14 residues long. CDR1 is SGHRS and CDR2 is YFSETQ in the germline V gene. V gave up 0 bases and J gave up 3 bases, with 9 bases separating them. Data came from immunoSEQ multiplex PCR; TCRdb stores just in-frame clones and leaves some out. The sample lists about 19,000 clones, approximately 80% occurring once. A note on this clone: The sample contains more than one DNA sequence encoding this CDR3.

The source of this sequence is a human donor in a cohort sampled during active COVID-19. V and J are TRBV5-1 and TRBJ1-1; D is unresolved. Material for sequencing was peripheral blood. CDR3 amino acids: CASSLAGGYTEAFF. In nucleotides, the CDR3 is TGCGCCAGCAGCTTGGCCGGAGGGTACACTGAAGCTTTCTTT. Supplemented by reference TRBV5-1 and TRBJ1-1, the full variable domain reads KAGVTQTPRYLIKTRGQQVTLSCSPISGHRSVSWYQQTPGQGLQFLFEYFSETQRNKGNFPGRFSGRQFSNSRSEMNVSTLELGDSALYLCASSLAGGYTEAFFGQGTRLTVV.